This paragraph covers one T cell receptor beta chain sequence. Its antigen remains unknown. The entry originates in a study of CXCR3-negative and CXCR3-positive naive CD8 T cells. Regarding the study as a whole: Both naive subsets showed comparably high diversity, and memory CD8+ cells showed much lower diversity.

5' RACE that incorporated UMI labels was used to prepare the TRB cDNA libraries. TCRdb reprocessed the 5' RACE reads, with one entry per CDR3 protein and no DNA. This sample's clone table lists some 130,000 distinct CDR3 sequences. The CDR3 has 13 amino acids. The germline V gene has CDR1 MDHEN and CDR2 SYDVKM. Material for sequencing was naive CXCR3- CD8+ T cells from blood. Subset reported: CD45RO-CCR7+CD27+CD95- naive CD8+ T cells lacking CXCR3 (TNR3-). This receptor was taken from a human donor in good health. Some clones in this sample may be carry-over from other donors' samples. V and J are TRBV28 and TRBJ2-1; TCRdb gives TRBD1 as the D gene, but with no DNA this cannot be confirmed. The CDR3 region is CASSLDRKSEQFF.